This TCR beta chain comes out of a study of cytomegalovirus exposure and HLA in healthy donors. Only one count was recorded for this clone. The target antigen is unknown. This CDR3 has 13 residues. CDR1 MDHEN and CDR2 SYDVKM come from the germline V gene. Deletions cut 8 bases from V and 3 bases from J, with 11 bases between. Profiling relied on immunoSEQ multiplex PCR, and the TCRdb table lists in-frame clones only, not all of them. The top ten hold more than 0.95% of the sample, which has over 45,000 clones, roughly nine tenths seen once. The study, taken as a whole, reports: It was reported that the classifier diagnosed cytomegalovirus status with high specificity and sensitivity in both the original and validation cohorts.

The origin of this receptor is a man aged 18 to 30 in good health and CMV-seronegative. The chain combines TRBV28 with TRBJ1-5; D remains ambiguous. The sequencing input was PBMCs. Here the CDR3 reads CASSNSLNQPQHF. CDR3 nucleotide sequence: TGTGCCAGCTCGAACAGTCTCAATCAGCCCCAGCATTTT.